This entry describes one T cell receptor beta chain. No antigen is known for it. The germline gene is not matched at one end of the junction; a read error may be the cause. Three rounds of nested PCR, following a modified ARM-PCR protocol, produced the TCRbeta library. TCRdb reanalysed the multiplex PCR reads using MiXCR and keeps one entry per CDR3 protein. The table shows 94,000 or so distinct CDR3 sequences, with approximately 73% occurring only once. The template was RNA from unsorted bulk tissue. The normal lung tissue was taken more than 3 cm from the tumor edge. CDR1 is LGHNA and CDR2 is YNFKEQ in the germline V gene. The CDR3 is 15 amino acids. This sample is part of a study of tumor and adjacent non-tumor tissue in lung cancer. Study details: The patients, approximately nine men and 4 or 5 women, were about 30 to 76 with stage I to III disease.

Study findings and constraints: Significantly higher TCR diversity was found in tumor than normal lung.

The sequence derives from a woman in her forties or fifties with non-small cell lung cancer. This chain joins TRBV4-2 and TRBJ2-1, with D possibly called TRBD1 or TRBD2 (5 bases each). The sample taken for sequencing was distant non-tumor lung tissue. The CDR3 DNA reads as TGTGACAGCAGCCAAGAAGACGGTGGGACGGGTGAGCAGTTCTTC. Translated: CDSSQEDGGTGEQFF.